The rows below give T cell receptor beta chains drawn from one sample of a study of T cells in Graves' hyperthyroidism and ophthalmopathy. TCRdb used MiXCR to reprocess the multiplex PCR reads, holding one entry per CDR3 protein. The sample contains about 500,000 distinct CDR3 sequences, 16% of which appear only once. Sequenced: blood. Receptors originate from a woman aged 25 to 45 with Graves' ophthalmopathy. The CDR3 runs from the conserved cysteine through the conserved F or W. The order of the fields is clone size, D gene, V gene, J gene, CDR3 protein, CDR3 DNA. The D gene is left open where the match is weak. Not all rows give a size; the values are once, few, many and, for expanded clones, a class.

>many|NA|TRBV3-1|TRBJ2-5
CASSMWQTQYF
TGTGCCAGCAGCATGTGGCAGACCCAGTACTTC
>NA|TRBD2|TRBV27|TRBJ2-1
CASSSPGGVGHNEQFF
TGTGCCAGCAGTTCCCCGGGGGGAGTGGGGCACAATGAGCAGTTCTTC
>once|TRBD2|TRBV5-4|TRBJ2-1
CASSPISSGSAYNEQFF
TGTGCCAGCAGCCCGATTTCTAGCGGGAGTGCCTACAATGAGCAGTTCTTC
>NA|TRBD2|TRBV29-1|TRBJ2-1
CSCRGTSGNNGDEQFF
TGCAGCTGCCGAGGGACTAGCGGGAATAATGGGGATGAGCAGTTCTTC
>many|NA|TRBV18|TRBJ2-7
CASSPTGSYEQYF
TGTGCCAGCTCACCGACAGGCTCCTACGAGCAGTACTTC
>few|TRBD1|TRBV7-9|TRBJ2-5
CASSSGQGMYF
TGTGCCAGCAGCTCAGGACAGGGGATGTACTTC
>many|NA|TRBV6-2/TRBV6-3|TRBJ2-7
CASSRTAGYEQYF
TGTGCCAGCAGTCGGACTGCGGGCTACGAGCAGTACTTC
>many|TRBD1|TRBV11-2|TRBJ2-3
CASSLVAGGASDTQYF
TGTGCCAGCAGCTTAGTGGCAGGGGGCGCGTCGGATACGCAGTATTTT
>few|NA|TRBV12-3/TRBV12-4|TRBJ2-7
CASSFGQGGSYEQYF
TGTGCCAGCAGTTTCGGTCAGGGCGGCTCCTACGAGCAGTACTTC
>many|NA|TRBV28|TRBJ2-1
CASSLFLRERGVHWSEQFF
TGTGCCAGCAGTTTATTTCTCAGGGAAAGGGGAGTTCACTGGAGTGAGCAGTTCTTC
>many|TRBD2|TRBV25-1|TRBJ2-7
CASRQSSSGRVAEQYF
TGTGCCAGCAGACAGAGTTCTAGCGGGAGAGTAGCCGAGCAGTACTTC
>NA|TRBD2|TRBV28|TRBJ2-7
CASSSLAQSYEQYF
TGTGCCAGCAGTTCACTAGCGCAGTCCTACGAGCAGTACTTC
>many|NA|TRBV20-1|TRBJ2-1
CSALEGGSYNEQFF
TGCAGTGCTTTAGAGGGTGGGTCCTACAATGAGCAGTTCTTC
>many|TRBD2|TRBV2|TRBJ2-7
CASHPGGLAAYEQYF
TGTGCCAGCCACCCAGGGGGACTAGCGGCCTACGAGCAGTACTTC
>once|NA|TRBV11-2|TRBJ2-7
CTCAVPGAYEQYF
TGTACCTGCGCAGTCCCGGGAGCCTACGAGCAGTACTTC
>many|NA|TRBV6-6|TRBJ1-2
CASSYGQNYGYTF
TGTGCCAGCAGTTACGGACAGAACTATGGCTACACCTTC
>many|TRBD2|TRBV7-3|TRBJ2-1
CASSPGGGTGDWEQFF
TGTGCCAGCAGCCCCGGGGGGGGAACGGGAGATTGGGAGCAGTTCTTC
>few|TRBD2|TRBV18|TRBJ2-1
CASSMTSFEQFF
TGTGCCAGCTCAATGACTAGCTTCGAGCAGTTCTTC
>NA|NA|TRBV28|TRBJ2-4
CASSFAGAKNIQYF
TGTGCCAGCAGTTTCGCAGGGGCCAAAAACATTCAGTACTTC
>many|NA|TRBV20-1|TRBJ1-1
CSARGIGENTEAFF
TGCAGTGCTAGAGGTATCGGAGAGAACACTGAAGCTTTCTTT
>few|TRBD2|TRBV7-2|TRBJ2-7
CASSLGGTSGNEQYF
TGTGCCAGCAGCTTAGGTGGGACTAGCGGGAACGAGCAGTACTTC
>NA|NA|TRBV19|TRBJ2-3
CASSSFADSSTDTQYF
TGTGCCAGTAGCTCCTTTGCGGATTCTAGCACAGATACGCAGTATTTT
>NA|TRBD2|TRBV4-1|TRBJ2-7
CASSRLLAELAYEQYF
TGCGCCAGCAGCCGCCTACTAGCGGAACTTGCCTACGAGCAGTACTTC
>many|NA|TRBV6-1|TRBJ2-7
CASSCRTCYEQYF
TGTGCCAGCAGTTGCCGGACCTGTTACGAGCAGTACTTC
>many|TRBD1|TRBV29-1|TRBJ2-5
CSVERKGRQGQETQYF
TGCAGCGTTGAAAGAAAAGGAAGACAGGGTCAAGAGACCCAGTACTTC
>many|TRBD1|TRBV5-1|TRBJ1-1
CASSLGDRGRTEAFF
TGCGCCAGCAGCTTGGGGGACAGGGGCCGCACTGAAGCTTTCTTT
>many|NA|TRBV5-1|TRBJ1-2
CASSLAPKRTWNGYTF
TGCGCCAGCAGCTTGGCCCCAAAGAGGACTTGGAATGGCTACACCTTC
>NA|TRBD2|TRBV2|TRBJ2-1
CASSEGTSGRNYNEQFF
TGTGCCAGCAGTGAAGGAACTAGCGGGAGGAACTACAATGAGCAGTTCTTC
>NA|NA|TRBV7-2|TRBJ2-2
CASSLGGRKGELFF
TGTGCCAGCAGCTTGGGTGGGCGGAAGGGGGAGCTGTTTTTT
>many|NA|TRBV13|TRBJ2-7
CASSLERDEQYF
TGTGCCAGCAGCTTAGAACGGGACGAGCAGTACTTC
>NA|TRBD2|TRBV9|TRBJ2-2
CASSVATSGSLPNTGELFF
TGTGCCAGCAGCGTAGCTACTAGCGGGAGCCTCCCGAACACCGGGGAGCTGTTTTTT
>NA|NA|TRBV6-2/TRBV6-3|TRBJ2-7
CASSYRDTSTYEQYF
TGTGCCAGCAGTTACAGGGACACATCCACCTACGAGCAGTACTTC
>NA|TRBD1|TRBV7-2|TRBJ2-1
CASSPLTGDSNEQFF
TGTGCCAGCAGCCCCCTGACAGGGGATTCCAATGAGCAGTTCTTC
>NA|NA|TRBV6-5|TRBJ2-7
CASSYSSGEARVYEQYF
TGTGCCAGCAGTTACTCATCAGGAGAGGCGAGGGTCTACGAGCAGTACTTC
>many|TRBD2|TRBV6-2/TRBV6-3|TRBJ2-1
CASSYSTSGRTTPFSYNEQFF
TGTGCCAGCAGTTACTCCACTAGCGGGAGGACTACCCCATTCTCCTACAATGAGCAGTTCTTC
>many|NA|TRBV20-1|TRBJ2-1
CSARGTNAVQFF
TGCAGTGCTAGGGGGACAAATGCCGTGCAGTTCTTC
>NA|NA|TRBV7-3|TRBJ2-5
CASSPTGTTQETQYF
TGTGCCAGCAGTCCTACTGGGACCACCCAAGAGACCCAGTACTTC
>many|NA|TRBV28|TRBJ1-1
CASTLGGNTEAFF
TGTGCCAGCACCCTAGGGGGGAACACTGAAGCTTTCTTT
>NA|NA|TRBV6-2/TRBV6-3|TRBJ1-5
CAGKTRAQPQHF
TGTGCCGGCAAAACGCGAGCTCAGCCGCAGCATTTT
>many|TRBD2|TRBV28|TRBJ2-7
CASRELAGVYEQYF
TGTGCCAGCAGGGAGCTAGCGGGAGTCTACGAGCAGTACTTC
>NA|NA|TRBV6-5|TRBJ2-5
CASSPSFGTNTAPETQYF
TGTGCCAGCTCACCAAGTTTCGGGACAAATACCGCTCCAGAGACCCAGTACTTC
>many|NA|TRBV4-1|TRBJ2-5
CASSQDDRPGRETQYF
TGCGCCAGCAGCCAAGATGATCGGCCAGGGAGAGAGACCCAGTACTTC
>few|NA|TRBV24-1|TRBJ1-2
CAAASAYGYTF
TGTGCGGCGGCCAGCGCCTATGGCTACACCTTC
>NA|TRBD2|TRBV20-1|TRBJ2-3
CSASGPGLAGGYGITDTQYF
TGCAGTGCCTCCGGACCGGGACTAGCGGGAGGTTACGGGATCACAGATACGCAGTATTTT
>many|TRBD2|TRBV7-8|TRBJ2-1
CASSRLALYNEQFF
TGTGCCAGCAGCCGACTAGCGCTATACAATGAGCAGTTCTTC
>many|TRBD1|TRBV2|TRBJ2-4
CASSFDRDRGSSDIQYF
TGTGCCAGCAGTTTCGACCGGGACAGGGGGTCGTCGGACATTCAGTACTTC
>many|NA|TRBV7-9|TRBJ1-5
CASSLRDTQPQHF
TGTGCCAGCAGCTTAAGGGACACTCAGCCCCAGCATTTT
>NA|TRBD2|TRBV5-1|TRBJ2-3
CASSIGQASGIDTQYF
TGCGCCAGCAGCATCGGGCAAGCTAGCGGGATTGATACGCAGTATTTT
>few|NA|TRBV7-3|TRBJ2-3
CASSATGFGDTQYF
TGTGCCAGCAGCGCAACAGGGTTCGGAGATACGCAGTATTTT
>few|NA|TRBV7-2|TRBJ2-1
CASSLGDPGSNEQFF
TGTGCCAGCAGCTTAGGGGACCCAGGGTCGAATGAGCAGTTCTTC
>many|TRBD1|TRBV12-3/TRBV12-4|TRBJ1-5
CASRRQGNQPQHF
TGTGCCAGCAGGCGACAGGGGAATCAGCCCCAGCATTTT
>few|NA|TRBV20-1|TRBJ2-2
CSARSQANTGELFF
TGCAGTGCTAGATCGCAGGCGAACACCGGGGAGCTGTTTTTT
>NA|NA|TRBV29-1|TRBJ2-1
CSLKRVALNEQFF
TGCAGCCTTAAGCGGGTCGCTCTCAATGAGCAGTTCTTC
>many|NA|TRBV28|TRBJ1-2
CASSPPSEDGYTF
TGTGCCAGCAGTCCACCCTCAGAAGATGGCTACACCTTC
>NA|TRBD2|TRBV6-5|TRBJ2-7
CASSYGTILYEQYF
TGTGCCAGCAGTTACGGGACTATTCTCTACGAGCAGTACTTC
>many|TRBD1|TRBV28|TRBJ1-4
CASGIQGLPTNEKLFF
TGTGCCAGCGGAATACAGGGGCTCCCAACTAATGAAAAACTGTTTTTT
>many|NA|TRBV20-1|TRBJ2-7
CSATRTGYEQYF
TGCAGTGCTACCAGGACTGGCTACGAGCAGTACTTC
>NA|TRBD2|TRBV9|TRBJ2-1
CASSVDLAGGVRNEQFF
TGTGCCAGCAGCGTAGACCTAGCGGGAGGGGTTAGGAATGAGCAGTTCTTC
>NA|NA|TRBV9|TRBJ2-3
CASSPGPGSGADTQYF
TGTGCCAGCAGCCCTGGACCGGGATCGGGGGCAGATACGCAGTATTTT
>NA|TRBD1|TRBV10-3|TRBJ1-2
CAILGGQAHYGYTF
TGTGCCATACTAGGGGGACAGGCCCACTATGGCTACACCTTC